Each of the 27 T cell receptor beta chains below was sequenced from the same sample in a study of blood T cell repertoires in COVID-19. Profiled with immunoSEQ multiplex PCR; TCRdb holds only in-frame clones, not every one. The sample lists over 55,000 clones; about 83% were seen once. Sequencing was performed on peripheral blood. The receptors here all came from a man aged 50-59 years with active COVID-19.

This rearrangement joins TRBV4-1 to TRBJ2-1; tentatively, D is TRBD1 (6 bases). The CDR3 consists of 17 residues. The V gene's germline CDR1 is MGHRA and CDR2 YSYEKL. Trimming took 4 bases from V and 5 from J, leaving 21 bases between them. CDR3 DNA: TGCGCCAGCAGCCTGGAAGAGGGGGATGGGGCCGACAATGAGCAGTTCTTC. It specifies CASSLEEGDGADNEQFF.

The chain links TRBV7-8 to TRBJ2-5, with 12 bases aligning to TRBD2. V lost 4 bases, J lost 3 bases, and 3 bases stayed unmatched. Germline CDR1 and CDR2: SGHVS and FQNEAQ. This CDR3 is 15 amino acids long. The CDR3 is CASSSRLAGEETQYF. CDR3 coding DNA: TGTGCCAGCAGCTCGAGACTAGCGGGGGAAGAGACCCAGTACTTC. The variable domain in full, completed from reference TRBV7-8 and TRBJ2-5, reads GAGVSQSPRYKVAKRGQDVALRCDPISGHVSLFWYQQALGQGPEFLTYFQNEAQLDKSGLPSDRFFAERPEGSVSTLKIQRTQQEDSAVYLCASSSRLAGEETQYFGPGTRLLVL.

The CDR3 DNA reads TGTGCCAGCAGCTTACCCCGCGGGGGGTACACAGATACGCAGTATTTT. It translates to CASSLPRGGYTDTQYF. This rearrangement joins TRBV13 to TRBJ2-3, with TRBD2 identical over 8 bases. After removal of 2 bases from V and 2 bases from J, the junction contained 6 bases not matched to a gene. The germline CDR1 and CDR2 sequences are PRHDT and FYEKMQ (reference sequence). The CDR3 loop spans 16 amino acids.

The chain couples TRBV28 to TRBJ2-7; 8 bases fit TRBD2. Germline trimming cut 4 bases from V and 3 bases from J; bases unmatched to any gene: 5. In germline, CDR1 is MDHEN, CDR2 SYDVKM. The CDR3 is 14 residues long. The CDR3 DNA sequence: TGTGCCAGCAGTTCCAGCGGGAGAAACTACGAGCAGTACTTC. Its protein is CASSSSGRNYEQYF.

The chain employs TRBV3-1 (or the pseudogene TRBV3-2) and TRBJ1-5; a weak D match, TRBD1 (5 bases). Germline-derived CDR1 and CDR2 are LGHDT and YNNKEL (reference sequence). CDR3 size: 15 residues. Trimming pared 2 bases from V and 1 base from J, leaving 9 bases between. The CDR3 nucleotides are TGTGCCAGCAGCCAATGGGGGGAAAGCAATCAGCCCCAGCATTTT. As protein: CASSQWGESNQPQHF.

The V call is TRBV11-2, the J call TRBJ2-1, with 11 nucleotides matching TRBD2. Germline lookup yields CDR1 SGHAT and CDR2 FQNNGV. This CDR3 is 15 amino acids long. Trimming at V came to 1 base and at J to 7 bases, leaving 3 bases not matched to a gene. The CDR3 sequence: CASSLGSGGENEQFF. The CDR3 nucleotides read TGTGCCAGCAGCTTAGGTAGCGGGGGGGAGAATGAGCAGTTCTTC.

This clone was seen repeatedly, ten times or more. The chain carries TRBV28 and TRBJ2-1; the match to TRBD2 covers 7 bases. The CDR3 contains 13 residues. Losses at the gene ends were 6 bases for V and 9 bases for J; bases not matched to a gene: 8. The germline V gene has CDR1 MDHEN and CDR2 SYDVKM. The CDR3 spells CASRRTSSGEQFF. The CDR3 nucleotides are TGTGCCAGCAGAAGGACTAGTTCTGGTGAGCAGTTCTTC.

In DNA form, the CDR3 reads TGTGCCAGCAGCTTAGCCGGAGGGTACTATAACTATGGCTACACCTTC. Its protein product is CASSLAGGYYNYGYTF. The chain recombines TRBV7-2 with TRBJ1-2; D uncertain. V lost 0 bases and J lost 1, with 12 bases in between. The CDR3 runs to 16 residues. Germline lookup yields CDR1 SGHTA and CDR2 FQGNSA.

The V call is TRBV5-6, the J call TRBJ2-3; 10 bases line up with TRBD2. This CDR3 has 19 residues. Losses at the gene ends were 4 bases for V and 0 bases for J; bases not matched to a gene: 14. CDR1 is SGHDT and CDR2 is YYEEEE in the germline V gene. As DNA, the CDR3 is TGTGCCAGCAGCACCCTGGCGAGCGGGGGGGAACTAAGCACAGATACGCAGTATTTT. It yields the protein CASSTLASGGELSTDTQYF.

The chain links TRBV27 to TRBJ2-5; TRBD2 matches 9 bases. This CDR3 comprises 15 residues. Germline CDR1 and CDR2: MNHEY and SMNVEV (reference sequence). J was trimmed by 5 bases and V by 4 bases; bases with no gene match: 8. Written as DNA, the CDR3 is TGTGCCAGCAGTTCCTGGCGGGAGGGCCGGGAGACCCAGTACTTC. Protein product: CASSSWREGRETQYF.

The V gene is TRBV6-5, the J gene TRBJ2-1; 9 bases fit TRBD2. After removal of 2 bases from V and 6 bases from J, the junction contained 5 bases not matched to a gene. The CDR3 is made up of 15 amino acids. CDR1 and CDR2 (germline): MNHEY, SVGAGI. CDR3 sequence reads: CASSYETSGFNEQFF. The CDR3 DNA is TGTGCCAGCAGTTACGAGACTAGCGGTTTCAATGAGCAGTTCTTC.

The V call is TRBV5-8, the J call TRBJ1-1, with D hard to call. V was shortened by 3 bases and J by 6 bases, with 15 bases between the two germline ends. The CDR3 is 14 residues long. The germline V gene has CDR1 SGHTS and CDR2 YDEGEE. CDR3 region: CASSWVGSGAEAFF. The DNA for the CDR3 is TGTGCCAGCAGCTGGGTCGGTTCCGGGGCTGAAGCTTTCTTT.

The V and J genes are TRBV18 and TRBJ1-1; weak D call: TRBD1 (6 bases). The CDR3 extends over 15 amino acids. Germline V gene data show CDR1 as KGHSH and CDR2 as LQKENI. V was pared by 2 bases and J by 3 bases, with 13 bases between. This chain's CDR3 is CASSPFQGMDTEAFF. CDR3 bases: TGTGCCAGCTCACCATTCCAGGGGATGGACACTGAAGCTTTCTTT.

The chain couples TRBV7-2 to TRBJ2-3; 10 bases map to TRBD2. V lost 1 base and J lost 2; bases outside the gene matches: 6. This CDR3 has 17 amino acids. The germline CDR1 and CDR2 sequences are SGHTA and FQGNSA. CDR3 sequence reads: CASSLEASGGLTDTQYF. For the CDR3, the DNA is TGTGCCAGCAGCTTAGAAGCTAGCGGGGGACTCACAGATACGCAGTATTTT.

The rearrangement links TRBV6-5 to TRBJ2-5, with D perhaps matching TRBD2 (5 bases). This CDR3 is 11 amino acids long. V was pared by 7 bases and J by 4 bases, with 7 bases between. Germline assignment: CDR1 MNHEY and CDR2 SVGAGI. The CDR3 nucleotides read TGTGCCAGCATGGAGGTAGAGACCCAGTACTTC. Translating it yields CASMEVETQYF.

The chain carries TRBV28 and TRBJ2-7; possibly TRBD2 for D (6 bases). Germline loops: CDR1 MDHEN, CDR2 SYDVKM. V lost 8 bases to trimming and J lost 0 bases, with 14 bases between them. The CDR3 sequence is 14 residues long. The CDR3 loop is CASGDSGRSYEQYF. For the CDR3, the DNA is TGTGCCAGCGGCGATAGCGGCCGCTCCTACGAGCAGTACTTC.

The chain links TRBV5-1 to TRBJ1-1, with TRBD1 matching 7 bases. Germline values: CDR1 SGHRS, CDR2 YFSETQ. This CDR3 has 15 amino acids. V trimming: 2 bases; J trimming: 5 bases; junction bases outside the gene matches: 9. The CDR3 nucleotides read TGCGCCAGCAGCTTTAATACAGGGGAGAGAACTGAAGCTTTCTTT. Translated, it gives CASSFNTGERTEAFF. The whole variable domain, filled in from reference TRBV5-1 and TRBJ1-1, reads KAGVTQTPRYLIKTRGQQVTLSCSPISGHRSVSWYQQTPGQGLQFLFEYFSETQRNKGNFPGRFSGRQFSNSRSEMNVSTLELGDSALYLCASSFNTGERTEAFFGQGTRLTVV.

This chain links TRBV29-1 with TRBJ2-5, with D maybe TRBD2 (5 bases). V lost 6 bases, J lost 4 bases, and 9 bases lay in between. Germline values: CDR1 SQVTM, CDR2 ANQGSEA. This CDR3 has 11 amino acids. The CDR3 DNA follows: TGCAGCGTCGCACGGGGAGAGACCCAGTACTTC. Its translation: CSVARGETQYF.

The chain links TRBV27 to TRBJ2-1, with 9 bases identical to TRBD2. The CDR3 totals 16 residues. The V gene's germline CDR1 is MNHEY and CDR2 SMNVEV (reference sequence). Trimming removed 6 bases from V and 6 bases from J; junction bases left unmatched: 12. The chain's CDR3 is CASRLLAGGRRNEQFF. The CDR3 DNA reads as TGTGCCAGCAGGCTGCTGGCGGGAGGGCGCCGCAATGAGCAGTTCTTC.

The chain has TRBV4-2 and TRBJ2-1, with 10 positions matching TRBD2. CDR1 is LGHNA, CDR2 YNFKEQ, per germline. The CDR3 is made up of 19 amino acids. J was trimmed by 9 bases and V by 0 bases; bases with no gene match: 17. The CDR3 here is CASSQEDLTSGREAGEQFF. CDR3 DNA sequence: TGTGCCAGCAGCCAAGAAGATTTGACTAGCGGGCGAGAAGCGGGTGAGCAGTTCTTC.

The V and J genes are TRBV3-1 (or the pseudogene TRBV3-2) and TRBJ2-2; no reliable D call. The CDR3 spans 14 residues. The germline V gene has CDR1 LGHDT and CDR2 YNNKEL (reference sequence). Trimming shortened V by 0 bases and J by 4 bases, and 6 bases separated the two germline ends. The CDR3: CASSQDRLTGELFF. DNA for the CDR3: TGTGCCAGCAGCCAAGATAGACTCACCGGGGAGCTGTTTTTT.

This clone was seen a handful of times. The rearrangement joins TRBV3-1 (or the pseudogene TRBV3-2) to TRBJ2-7; TRBD1 matches at 9 bases. The CDR3 is 14 residues long. In germline, CDR1 is LGHDT, CDR2 YNNKEL (reference sequence). After removal of 5 bases from V and 4 bases from J, the junction contained 6 bases not matched to a gene. The DNA of the CDR3 is TGTGCCAGCAGCTACGGGACAGGGAAGTACGAGCAGTACTTC. It codes for CASSYGTGKYEQYF.

This clone occurred a few times. The chain joins TRBV18 to TRBJ1-6; possible D gene TRBD1, 5 bases. The length of the CDR3 is 13 residues. Trimming pared 6 bases from V and 14 bases from J, leaving 17 bases between. Per the germline V gene, CDR1 is KGHSH and CDR2 is LQKENI. The chain's CDR3 is CASSDSPQRSLHF. The CDR3 nucleotides read TGTGCCAGCTCCGACAGTCCCCAGAGGTCCCTCCACTTT.

This clone was detected only a few times. In the same sample, other DNA sequences code for this CDR3. The V gene is TRBV19, the J gene TRBJ1-6; a weak D match, TRBD1 (5 bases). This CDR3 comprises 15 residues. The V end was cut by 4 bases, the J end by 7 bases, with 14 bases between. Germline V CDR1 and CDR2: LNHDA, SQIVND (reference sequence). The CDR3 nucleotides read TGTGCCAGTAGTACCTCCCGCGGGGGAAATTCACCCCTCCACTTT. Protein product: CASSTSRGGNSPLHF.

The genes are TRBV25-1 and TRBJ2-1; TRBD2 might be the D (7 bases). The germline V and J ends were trimmed by 10 bases and 1 base, with 11 bases remaining between them. The CDR3 is made up of 13 amino acids. From germline, CDR1 is MGHDK and CDR2 SYGVNS. The CDR3 DNA is TGTGCCACCGGGGGGCTTTCCTACAATGAGCAGTTCTTC. Translation gives CATGGLSYNEQFF.

This chain uses TRBV6-5 with TRBJ1-3; D remains unclear. Germline values: CDR1 MNHEY, CDR2 SVGAGI. The CDR3 extends over 15 amino acids. Trimming removed 0 bases at V and 7 bases at J, with 13 bases between. This chain's CDR3 is CASSYSGLRRNTIYF. The CDR3 coding sequence is TGTGCCAGCAGTTACTCGGGTCTGCGGCGGAACACCATATATTTT.

In this sample, this clone turned up a few times. The CDR3: CATSDWEGPGELFF. Written as DNA, the CDR3 is TGTGCCACCAGTGATTGGGAGGGCCCCGGGGAGCTGTTTTTT. The rearrangement joins TRBV24-1 to TRBJ2-2; 7 bases are a match to TRBD2. The CDR3 length is 14 residues. Unmatched junction bases numbered 2, after V lost 2 bases and J lost 6 bases. Per the germline V gene, CDR1 is KGHDR and CDR2 is SFDVKD.